This TCR beta chain was sequenced for a study of T cells after yellow fever vaccination. CDR1 and CDR2 from the germline V gene are LGHDT and YNNKEL (reference sequence). The CDR3 extends over 12 amino acids. V was pared by 3 bases and J by 7 bases, with 10 bases between. MiXCR, applied by TCRdb to the 5' RACE reads, yields one record per CDR3 protein. The sample lists hundreds of thousands of distinct CDR3 sequences; roughly 12% were seen once. J is TRBJ2-7 and V is TRBV3-1, with D uncertain. The input for sequencing was PBMCs, taken on the day of the yellow fever booster vaccination. This clonotype originated in a man aged 25 to 45 who received the YFV17D yellow fever vaccine. This CDR3 reads CASSHGPTEQYF. The CDR3 DNA is TGTGCCAGCAGCCACGGGCCGACTGAGCAGTACTTC.